These 10 T cell receptor beta chains originate from one sample sequenced in a study of shared clonotypes between healthy human individuals. Repertoires were generated with immunoSEQ multiplex PCR, while TCRdb's copy carries only in-frame clones and drops some. Of 550,000 to 700,000 clones listed, around three quarters are singletons. Sample: memory CD4+ T cells sorted from blood. Subset given: CD45RA-negative fraction. All receptors come from a woman aged 30 to 39 in good health.

The rearrangement uses TRBV27 and TRBJ2-6; 7 positions agree with TRBD1. CDR3 length: 17 residues. V dropped 7 bases and J dropped 1; count of bases not matched to a gene: 10. The germline gives CDR1 MNHEY, CDR2 SMNVEV (reference sequence). CDR3 residues: CASKTTGVWSGANVLTF. DNA for the CDR3: TGTGCCAGCAAAACTACAGGGGTTTGGTCTGGGGCCAACGTCCTGACTTTC.

The chain combines TRBV6-1 with TRBJ1-1; no definite D call. The germline gives CDR1 MNHNS, CDR2 SASEGT. This CDR3 is 12 amino acids long. V was cut by 7 bases and J by 0 bases, with 6 bases left in between. The CDR3: CASIEVNTEAFF. As DNA, the CDR3 is TGTGCCAGCATAGAGGTGAACACTGAAGCTTTCTTT.

A few counts support this clone. The chain uses TRBV10-3 and TRBJ2-2; TRBD1 might be the D (6 bases). Looked up from germline, CDR1 is ENHRY and CDR2 is SYGVKD. The CDR3 is 14 residues long. Trimming took off 7 bases at V and 0 bases at J, with 9 bases between the two ends. This chain's CDR3 is CAIKGQSNTGELFF. The CDR3 bases are TGTGCCATCAAAGGACAGTCGAACACCGGGGAGCTGTTTTTT.

V usage is TRBV5-1 and J usage is TRBJ2-7; D possibly corresponds to TRBD2 (6 bases). The germline CDR1 and CDR2 sequences are SGHRS and YFSETQ. This CDR3 comprises 13 residues. Trimming pared 0 bases from V and 3 bases from J, leaving 7 bases between. CDR3 nucleotide sequence: TGCGCCAGCAGCTTGGGCGGGAACTACGAGCAGTACTTC. Protein: CASSLGGNYEQYF. Based on the CDR3 plus reference TRBV5-1 and TRBJ2-7, the full variable domain is KAGVTQTPRYLIKTRGQQVTLSCSPISGHRSVSWYQQTPGQGLQFLFEYFSETQRNKGNFPGRFSGRQFSNSRSEMNVSTLELGDSALYLCASSLGGNYEQYFGPGTRLTVT.

This rearrangement joins TRBV6-6 to TRBJ2-5, with 14 bases that match TRBD2. This CDR3 region has 16 residues. CDR1 MNHNY and CDR2 SVGAGI come from the germline V gene (reference sequence). Losses at the gene ends were 6 bases for V and 3 bases for J; bases not matched to a gene: 6. The CDR3 loop reads CASSLMGLAGEETQYF. The CDR3 bases are TGTGCCAGCAGCTTAATGGGACTAGCGGGAGAAGAGACCCAGTACTTC.

This chain uses TRBV19 with TRBJ2-1; D is possibly TRBD1 (6 bases). Trimming stripped 4 bases from V and 6 bases from J, with 25 bases between. The CDR3 contains 18 residues. In germline, CDR1 is LNHDA, CDR2 SQIVND (reference sequence). The CDR3 region is CASSTDRLQGLVRNEQFF. The CDR3 DNA reads TGTGCCAGTAGTACCGACAGGCTACAGGGTTTGGTCCGCAATGAGCAGTTCTTC.

This clone appeared a single time. V usage is TRBV29-1 and J usage is TRBJ1-4; tentative D call: TRBD1 (5 bases). Deletions cut 6 bases from V and 0 bases from J, with 23 bases between. Germline loops: CDR1 SQVTM, CDR2 ANQGSEA. The CDR3 is 18 amino acids. In nucleotides, the CDR3 is TGCAGCGTCGCAGGGACCGTGGGGGGAAAAGCAACTAATGAAAAACTGTTTTTT. It is translated as CSVAGTVGGKATNEKLFF.

The rearrangement joins TRBV7-9 to TRBJ1-4, with 10 bases that match TRBD1. The CDR3 loop spans 14 amino acids. The germline CDR1 and CDR2 sequences are SEHNR and FQNEAQ (reference sequence). Trimming cost V 5 bases and J 7 bases; bases outside gene matches: 4. The CDR3 nucleotides read TGTGCCAGCAGCGCGACAGGGGGCATTGAAAAACTGTTTTTT. This sequence encodes CASSATGGIEKLFF.

This clone was detected a few times. V and J are TRBV6-1 and TRBJ1-4; weak D call: TRBD1 (6 bases). This CDR3 comprises 17 residues. V lost 4 bases to trimming and J lost 12 bases, with 27 bases between them. CDR1 and CDR2 (germline): MNHNS, SASEGT. In DNA form, the CDR3 reads TGTGCCAGCAGTGGCGGACAGTCTGTCGGCAGCGGGTTGGAACTGTTTTTT. Protein product: CASSGGQSVGSGLELFF.

This clone was seen only a few times. J is TRBJ1-2 and V is TRBV6-1; D call uncertain. Trimming cost V 9 bases and J 5 bases, with 16 bases left between them. The CDR3 is 13 amino acids. The germline gives CDR1 MNHNS, CDR2 SASEGT. DNA for the CDR3: TGTGCCAGATCGACCTCCCTCACTTATGGCTACACCTTC. Translated, it gives CARSTSLTYGYTF.